These T cell receptor beta chains were read from a single sample in a study of Ad26.COV2.S vaccination and SARS-CoV-2 variants. Here immunoSEQ multiplex PCR was the method, and the copy in TCRdb shows in-frame clones only, minus some. The table includes roughly 400,000 clones, approximately 92% detected once. Material: peripheral blood, obtained in a trial of Ad26.COV2.S vaccine versus placebo. All receptors come from a person aged 18-65 years who received the Ad26.COV2.S COVID-19 vaccine or a placebo. Each CDR3 is given with its conserved first and last residue. A D gene is named only where the DNA matches it firmly. Clone sizes are given selectively: once, few, many, or a class where the clone is expanded.

d_call cdr3_length clone_size j_call v_call cdr3_aa cdr3_nt
TRBD1 16 . TRBJ1-4 TRBV4-3 CASSQAWTGEDEKLFF TGCGCCAGCAGCCAGGCGTGGACAGGGGAAGATGAAAAACTGTTTTTT
. 14 . TRBJ2-5 TRBV23-1 CASSQPFTQETQYF TGCGCCAGCAGTCAACCCTTTACGCAAGAGACCCAGTACTTC
. 13 . TRBJ1-4 TRBV5-1 CASSLGTNEKLFF TGCGCCAGCAGCTTGGGGACTAATGAAAAACTGTTTTTT
TRBD2 16 . TRBJ2-3 TRBV7-2 CASSLALAGGTDTQYF TGTGCCAGCAGCTTAGCGCTAGCGGGGGGAACAGATACGCAGTATTTT
TRBD1 15 . TRBJ2-7 TRBV5-4 CASSFGTGASGEQYF TGTGCCAGCAGCTTTGGGACAGGGGCCTCCGGAGAGCAGTACTTC
TRBD1 17 . TRBJ2-3 TRBV28 CASSPWTGPIGSDTQYF TGTGCCAGCAGTCCATGGACAGGGCCGATTGGAAGCGATACGCAGTATTTT
. 12 . TRBJ2-1 TRBV6-6 CASTYRLGSEFF TGTGCCAGCACTTACCGGTTGGGTAGCGAGTTCTTC
. 12 . TRBJ2-7 TRBV12-3/TRBV12-4 CASSLARDEQYF TGTGCCAGCAGTTTAGCGCGGGACGAGCAGTACTTC
. 15 . TRBJ2-5 TRBV27 CASSSTVTRRETQYF TGTGCCAGCAGTTCTACCGTTACAAGACGAGAGACCCAGTACTTC
. 14 . TRBJ2-5 TRBV30 CAWSVGQLQETQYF TGTGCCTGGAGTGTCGGACAGTTACAAGAGACCCAGTACTTC
. 13 . TRBJ2-4 TRBV7-6 CASSLVGGNIQYF TGTGCCAGCAGCTTAGTAGGGGGAAACATTCAGTACTTC
. 16 . TRBJ1-2 TRBV11-2 CASSHHIRTWEYGYTF TGTGCCAGCAGCCATCATATCAGGACATGGGAATATGGCTACACCTTC
. 15 once TRBJ2-3 TRBV6-6 CASSYAGSNTDTQYF TGTGCCAGCAGTTACGCGGGAAGCAACACAGATACGCAGTATTTT
. 15 . TRBJ1-1 TRBV29-1 CSVEAPAVHNTEAFF TGCAGCGTTGAAGCTCCGGCCGTCCACAACACTGAAGCTTTCTTT
. 13 . TRBJ1-2 TRBV12-3/TRBV12-4 CASTPGWYYGYTF TGTGCCAGCACCCCAGGGTGGTACTATGGCTACACCTTC